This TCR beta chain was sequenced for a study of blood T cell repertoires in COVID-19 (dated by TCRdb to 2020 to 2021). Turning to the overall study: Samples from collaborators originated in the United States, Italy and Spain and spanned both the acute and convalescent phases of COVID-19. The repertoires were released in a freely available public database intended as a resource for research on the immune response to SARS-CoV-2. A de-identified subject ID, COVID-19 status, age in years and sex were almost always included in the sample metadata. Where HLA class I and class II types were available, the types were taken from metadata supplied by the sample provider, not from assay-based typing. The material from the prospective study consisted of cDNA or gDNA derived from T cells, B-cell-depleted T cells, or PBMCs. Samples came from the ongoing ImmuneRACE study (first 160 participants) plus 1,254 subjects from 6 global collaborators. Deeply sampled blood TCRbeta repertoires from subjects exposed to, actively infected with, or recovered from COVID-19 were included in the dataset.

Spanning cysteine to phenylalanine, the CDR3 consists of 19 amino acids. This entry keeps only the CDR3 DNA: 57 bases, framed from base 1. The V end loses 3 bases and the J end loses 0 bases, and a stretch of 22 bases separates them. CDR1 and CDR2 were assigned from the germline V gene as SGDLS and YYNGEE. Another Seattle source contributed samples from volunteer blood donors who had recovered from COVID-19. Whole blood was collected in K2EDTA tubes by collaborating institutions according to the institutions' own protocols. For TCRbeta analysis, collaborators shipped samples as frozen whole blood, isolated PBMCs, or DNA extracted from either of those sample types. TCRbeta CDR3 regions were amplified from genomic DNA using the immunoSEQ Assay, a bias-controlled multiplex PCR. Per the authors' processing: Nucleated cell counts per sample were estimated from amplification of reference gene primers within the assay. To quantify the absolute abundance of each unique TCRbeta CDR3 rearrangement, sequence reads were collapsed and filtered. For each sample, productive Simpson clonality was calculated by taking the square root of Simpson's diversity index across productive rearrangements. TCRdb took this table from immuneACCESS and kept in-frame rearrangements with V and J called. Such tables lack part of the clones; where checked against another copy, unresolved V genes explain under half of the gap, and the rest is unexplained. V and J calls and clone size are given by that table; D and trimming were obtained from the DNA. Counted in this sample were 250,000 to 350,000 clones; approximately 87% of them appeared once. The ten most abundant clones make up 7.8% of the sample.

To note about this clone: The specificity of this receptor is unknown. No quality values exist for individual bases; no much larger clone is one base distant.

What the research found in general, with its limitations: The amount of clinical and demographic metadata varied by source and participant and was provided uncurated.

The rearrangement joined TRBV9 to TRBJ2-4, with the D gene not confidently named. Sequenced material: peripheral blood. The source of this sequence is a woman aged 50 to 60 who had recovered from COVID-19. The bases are TGTGCCAGCAGCGCTGTGCCTCTAAACAGTGTTGTAGCCAAAAACATTCAGTACTTC. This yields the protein CASSAVPLNSVVAKNIQYF.